Listed below are T cell receptor beta chains from one sample, sequenced in a study of blood T cell repertoires in COVID-19. Profiled with immunoSEQ multiplex PCR; TCRdb holds only in-frame clones, not every one. The repertoire holds about 64,000 clones, with 88% as singletons. Sequenced material: PBMCs or T cells enriched from blood (not recorded which). These receptors were obtained from a woman in her 40s who had recovered from COVID-19. Both conserved end residues are part of each CDR3.

cdr3_aa,v_call
CASSERDRIYTDTQYF,TRBV6-1
CASSMLGRSSNQPQHF,TRBV19
CASSGTGLNTEAFF,TRBV5-1
CASSLETDMNTEAFF,TRBV7-6
CASSEPLGNPKGDDGYTF,TRBV19
CSVKAAGTGELFF,TRBV29-1
CASSYVDEQFF,TRBV6-2/TRBV6-3
CASSDLQGPSEAFF,TRBV25-1
CASSFEARGTGELFF,TRBV11-3
CASRRSPNQPQHF,TRBV27
CASSQDGSTWAQYF,TRBV4-1
CASSYQGQPQHF,TRBV19
CASSEAVGTDLSYGYTF,TRBV6-1
CASSPSGQLRTEAFF,TRBV18
CASSLRAGTGKNTQYF,TRBV27
CASSLTSGSYNEQFF,TRBV5-1
CASSFYRGTEAFF,TRBV5-1
CASTPGGGVLPGELFF,TRBV5-4
CASSFPPNTEAFF,TRBV5-4
CASSSTGHYGYTF,TRBV6-5
CASSRSSPVNYEQYF,TRBV6-5
CASSQSRLAKNIQYF,TRBV3-1/TRBV3-2
CASTYGQGSEAFF,TRBV6-5
CASSESRIFLGKGNTIYF,TRBV10-2
CASSIETSGGLDEQYF,TRBV19
CASSIGSGVPETQYF,TRBV19
CASSLVVTRELFF,TRBV7-9
CASSHYGGVGNQPQHF,TRBV16
CASSRTGEKLFF,TRBV7-9
CASRSALGGEGAFF,TRBV7-2
CASSPQGTSQETQYF,TRBV27